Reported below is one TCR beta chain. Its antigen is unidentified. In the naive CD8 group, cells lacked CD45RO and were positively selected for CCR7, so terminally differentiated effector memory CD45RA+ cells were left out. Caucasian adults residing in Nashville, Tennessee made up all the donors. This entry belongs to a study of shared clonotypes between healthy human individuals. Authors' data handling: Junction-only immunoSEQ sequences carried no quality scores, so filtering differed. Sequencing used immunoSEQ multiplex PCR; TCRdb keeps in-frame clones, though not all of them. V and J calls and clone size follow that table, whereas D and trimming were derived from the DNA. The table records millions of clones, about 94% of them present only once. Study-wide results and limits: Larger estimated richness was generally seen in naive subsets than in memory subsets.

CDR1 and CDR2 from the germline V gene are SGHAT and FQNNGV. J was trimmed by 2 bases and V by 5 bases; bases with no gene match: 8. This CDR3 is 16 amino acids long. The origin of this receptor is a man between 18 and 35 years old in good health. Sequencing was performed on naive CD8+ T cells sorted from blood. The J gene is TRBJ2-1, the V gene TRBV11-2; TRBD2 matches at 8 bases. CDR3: CASSVLAGTTYNEQFF. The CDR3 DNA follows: TGTGCCAGCAGCGTGTTAGCGGGGACAACCTACAATGAGCAGTTCTTC.